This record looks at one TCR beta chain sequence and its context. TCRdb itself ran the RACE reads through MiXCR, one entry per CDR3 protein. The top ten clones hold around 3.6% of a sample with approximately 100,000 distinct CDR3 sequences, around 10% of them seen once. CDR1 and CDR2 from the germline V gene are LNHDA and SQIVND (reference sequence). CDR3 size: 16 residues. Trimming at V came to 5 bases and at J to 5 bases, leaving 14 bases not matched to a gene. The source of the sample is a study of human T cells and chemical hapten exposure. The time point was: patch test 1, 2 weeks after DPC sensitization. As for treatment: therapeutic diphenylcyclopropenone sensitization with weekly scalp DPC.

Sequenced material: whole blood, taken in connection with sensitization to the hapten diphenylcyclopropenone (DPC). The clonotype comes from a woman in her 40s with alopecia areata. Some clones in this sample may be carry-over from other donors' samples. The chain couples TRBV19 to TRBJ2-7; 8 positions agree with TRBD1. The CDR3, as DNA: TGTGCCAGTAGTCCTCCCGGAGCAGGGGGCGTCGACGAGCAGTACTTC. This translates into CASSPPGAGGVDEQYF.